This T cell receptor beta chain was recorded in a study of human T cells and chemical hapten exposure. Study information: Skin of the upper inner arm, 2 cm by 2 cm, received 2% DPC for sensitization. The study's findings and limits: Counts of TCRs above 1 in 1000 frequency stayed unchanged with DPC sensitization.

Using its own MiXCR run on the RACE reads, TCRdb lists one record per CDR3 protein. This table holds 84,000 or so distinct CDR3 sequences, over 6.5% found once. This CDR3 is 14 amino acids long. Germline-derived CDR1 and CDR2 are LGHNA and YSLEER. V dropped 6 bases and J dropped 5; count of bases not matched to a gene: 4. Time point given: pre-sensitization, week 0. Treatment noted: therapeutic diphenylcyclopropenone sensitization with weekly scalp DPC. Prior to application of each patch test, blood was drawn. Concerning this clonotype: Its antigen is unknown.

The material was whole blood, obtained in connection with sensitization to the hapten diphenylcyclopropenone (DPC). The chain has TRBV4-3 and TRBJ2-3; 11 bases agree with TRBD1. The sequence came from a man aged 40-50 years with alopecia areata. Some clones in this sample may be carry-over from other donors' samples. Written as DNA, the CDR3 is TGCGCCAGCAGTCGGGACAGGGGGAGAGATACGCAGTATTTT. Residues: CASSRDRGRDTQYF.